This T cell receptor (beta chain) was sequenced in a study of OX40 agonist ivuxolimab in advanced cancers. The germline CDR1 and CDR2 sequences are MNHEY and SVGAGI. Trimming at V came to 1 base and at J to 12 bases, leaving 3 bases not matched to a gene. The CDR3 covers 12 residues. This table comes from immunoSEQ multiplex PCR, and its TCRdb copy is limited to in-frame clones, with some not included. The sample carries some 60,000 clones, almost 95% recorded once. The sequencing here drew on CD4+ or CD8+ T cells sorted from blood, taken in a trial of the OX40 agonist ivuxolimab. The receptor comes from an adult with an advanced solid tumor such as melanoma, head and neck, liver or kidney cancer. The rearrangement uses TRBV6-5 and TRBJ2-1; 7 bases align to TRBD2. The CDR3 protein is CASSYWGGLQFF. DNA for the CDR3: TGTGCCAGCAGTTACTGGGGAGGGCTGCAGTTCTTC.